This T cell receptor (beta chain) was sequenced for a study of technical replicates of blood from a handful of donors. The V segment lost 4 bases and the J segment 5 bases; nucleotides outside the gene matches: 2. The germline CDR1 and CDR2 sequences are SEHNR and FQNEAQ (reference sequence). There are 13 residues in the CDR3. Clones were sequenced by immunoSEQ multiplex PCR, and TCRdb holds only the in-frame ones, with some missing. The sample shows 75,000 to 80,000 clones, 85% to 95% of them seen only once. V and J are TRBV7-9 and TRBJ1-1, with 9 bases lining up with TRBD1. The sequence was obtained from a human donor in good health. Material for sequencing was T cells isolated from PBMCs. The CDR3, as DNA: TGTGCCAGCAGCTACAGGGGGCTGACTGAAGCTTTCTTT. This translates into CASSYRGLTEAFF.